These 9 T cell receptor beta chains originate from one sample sequenced in a study of T cell responses to AZD1222 COVID-19 vaccine. TCRdb's copy holds only in-frame clones and misses some; the assay was immunoSEQ multiplex PCR. This sample yields some 150,000 clones, of which 90% are seen a single time; more than 1.3% belongs to the top ten. The sample here was peripheral blood, taken 28 days after the second AZD1222 dose. The receptors were sampled from an adult who received the AZD1222 COVID-19 vaccine.

V is TRBV28 and J is TRBJ1-1; weak D call: TRBD1 (5 bases). The CDR3 has 16 residues. With 1 base removed from V and 4 bases from J, the gap between germline ends came to 16 bases. Germline values: CDR1 MDHEN, CDR2 SYDVKM. CDR3 sequence reads: CASSLSVNRWGTEAFF. CDR3 in DNA: TGTGCCAGCAGTTTATCCGTCAACAGGTGGGGCACTGAAGCTTTCTTT.

The genes are TRBV6-5 and TRBJ1-1, with D unclear. CDR1 and CDR2 from the germline V gene are MNHEY and SVGAGI. This CDR3 region has 11 residues. The V end lost 10 bases, the J end lost 1 base, and 7 bases lay between the germline ends. CDR3 in DNA: TGTGCCACAAAGACGAACACTGAAGCTTTCTTT. Translation gives CATKTNTEAFF.

The chain links TRBV15 to TRBJ1-1; a possible D gene is TRBD1 (5 bases). Trimming removed 1 base from V and 5 bases from J, with 11 bases in between. The CDR3 totals 14 residues. CDR1 and CDR2 from the germline V gene are LNHNV and YYDKDF (reference sequence). This CDR3 reads CATSRGGVSTEAFF. DNA of the CDR3: TGTGCCACCAGCAGAGGGGGGGTCAGTACTGAAGCTTTCTTT.

This chain uses TRBV6-5 with TRBJ2-5; 9 bases are shared with TRBD2. With 5 bases clipped from V and 5 bases from J, the junction kept 9 bases outside the gene matches. The germline gives CDR1 MNHEY, CDR2 SVGAGI. CDR3 size: 15 residues. CDR3 sequence reads: CASSPGLASSETQYF. CDR3 nucleotide sequence: TGTGCCAGCAGTCCGGGACTAGCCTCTTCCGAGACCCAGTACTTC.

The V call is TRBV2, the J call TRBJ2-2; 8 bases map to TRBD2. After removal of 6 bases from V and 1 base from J, the junction contained 7 bases not matched to a gene. The CDR3 is 16 amino acids. Per germline, CDR1 SNHLY and CDR2 FYNNEI. CDR3 sequence reads: CASRKLSGMNTGELFF. The CDR3 bases are TGTGCCAGCAGGAAGCTTAGCGGGATGAACACCGGGGAGCTGTTTTTT.

The chain uses TRBV21-1 and TRBJ2-1; the table names TRBD1, a call not compared with the DNA. TRBV21-1 is reported as a pseudogene. The CDR3 loop spans 13 amino acids. CDR3 sequence (DNA): TGTGCCAGCAGCAGGGCCCAGTACAATGAGCAGTTCTTC. This sequence encodes CASSRAQYNEQFF.

The V and J genes are TRBV25-1 and TRBJ1-2; D is unclear. V was clipped by 3 bases and J by 5 bases, with 7 bases between them. Per germline, CDR1 MGHDK and CDR2 SYGVNS. The CDR3 loop spans 12 amino acids. The CDR3 spells CASSEGTYGYTF. CDR3 sequence (DNA): TGTGCCAGCAGTGAGGGAACTTATGGCTACACCTTC.

This rearrangement joins TRBV6-1 to TRBJ1-5; no clear D gene. V was pared by 2 bases and J by 3 bases, with 17 bases between. Per the germline V gene, CDR1 is MNHNS and CDR2 is SASEGT. This CDR3 has 17 residues. DNA for the CDR3: TGTGCCAGCAGTGAACCACGTGCCGTCTTGATCAATCAGCCCCAGCATTTT. It yields the protein CASSEPRAVLINQPQHF.

The chain combines TRBV9 with TRBJ1-2, with a possible D match to TRBD1 (6 bases). Germline CDR1 and CDR2: SGDLS and YYNGEE. Trimming removed 4 bases from V and 7 bases from J, with 20 bases in between. The CDR3 runs 15 residues. As DNA, the CDR3 is TGTGCCAGCAGCCCCCGTCCCGGGGGCGATGCTGGCTACACCTTC. It codes for CASSPRPGGDAGYTF.